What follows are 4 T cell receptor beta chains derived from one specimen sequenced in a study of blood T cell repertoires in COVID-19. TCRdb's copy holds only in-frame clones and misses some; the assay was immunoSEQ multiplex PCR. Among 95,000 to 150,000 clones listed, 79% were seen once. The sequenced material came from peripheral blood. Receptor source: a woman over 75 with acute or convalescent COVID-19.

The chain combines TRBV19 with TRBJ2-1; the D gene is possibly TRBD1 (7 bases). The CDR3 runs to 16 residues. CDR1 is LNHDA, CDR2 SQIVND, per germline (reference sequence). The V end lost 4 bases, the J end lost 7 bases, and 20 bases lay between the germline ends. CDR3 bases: TGTGCCAGTAGTACCCGGAGGGGGCAGGGTGGGAATGAGCAGTTCTTC. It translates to CASSTRRGQGGNEQFF.

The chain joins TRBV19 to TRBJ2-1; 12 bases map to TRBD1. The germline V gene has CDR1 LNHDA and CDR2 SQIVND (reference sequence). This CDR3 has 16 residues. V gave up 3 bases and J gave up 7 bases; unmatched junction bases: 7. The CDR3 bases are TGTGCCAGTAGTATCGGAGGGGACAGGGGGCGAAATGAGCAGTTCTTC. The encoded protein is CASSIGGDRGRNEQFF.

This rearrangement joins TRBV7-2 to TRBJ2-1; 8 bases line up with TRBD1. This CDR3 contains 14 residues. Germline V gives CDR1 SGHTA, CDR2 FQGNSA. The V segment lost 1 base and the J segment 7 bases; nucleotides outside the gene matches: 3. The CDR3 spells CASSLGQGANEQFF. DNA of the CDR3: TGTGCCAGCAGCTTAGGCCAGGGGGCAAATGAGCAGTTCTTC.

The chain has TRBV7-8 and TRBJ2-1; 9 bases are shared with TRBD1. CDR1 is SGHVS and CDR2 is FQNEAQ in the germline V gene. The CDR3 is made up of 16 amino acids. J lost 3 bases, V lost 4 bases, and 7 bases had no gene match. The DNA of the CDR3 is TGTGCCAGCAGCTCTTCCCGGACAGGGGTCTACAATGAGCAGTTCTTC. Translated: CASSSSRTGVYNEQFF.